Shown below are 26 T cell receptor beta chains from a single sample sequenced in a study of shared clonotypes between healthy human individuals. The naive CD8 fraction comprised CD45RO-negative cells positively selected for CCR7 and excluded terminally differentiated effector memory CD45RA+ cells. TCRdb keeps only in-frame clones here, not all; method: immunoSEQ multiplex PCR. The table has more than 2 million clones, over 85% seen once; the top ten hold around 1.8%. Sequenced: naive CD8+ T cells from PBMCs. The receptors derive from a young man in good health. Some clones in this sample may be carry-over from other donors' samples.

This chain joins TRBV11-2 and TRBJ2-1; 7 positions agree with TRBD1. Germline lookup yields CDR1 SGHAT and CDR2 FQNNGV. V shed 5 bases and J 0 bases; nucleotides not matched to a gene: 4. CDR3 size: 15 residues. CDR3 bases: TGTGCCAGCAGCACGGACAGGAGCTCCTACAATGAGCAGTTCTTC. It is translated as CASSTDRSSYNEQFF.

The V gene is TRBV27, the J gene TRBJ1-1; TRBD1 is a possible D gene (6 bases). CDR3 length equals 15 residues. Trimming shortened V by 2 bases and J by 3 bases, and 13 bases separated the two germline ends. The germline gives CDR1 MNHEY, CDR2 SMNVEV (reference sequence). CDR3 sequence (DNA): TGTGCCAGCAGTTTACTCCACAGGGAAGACACTGAAGCTTTCTTT. Residues: CASSLLHREDTEAFF.

The gene calls are TRBV5-5 and TRBJ2-7; D might be TRBD2 (6 bases). The CDR3 length is 13 residues. Germline-derived CDR1 and CDR2 are SGHKS and YYEKEE (reference sequence). V was clipped by 5 bases and J by 3 bases, with 12 bases between them. The CDR3 coding sequence is TGTGCCAGCAGTTCGCGGGATCGCTACGAGCAGTACTTC. Residues: CASSSRDRYEQYF. The full variable domain, with the rest looked up from reference TRBV5-5 and TRBJ2-7, is DAGVTQSPTHLIKTRGQQVTLRCSPISGHKSVSWYQQVLGQGPQFIFQYYEKEERGRGNFPDRFSARQFPNYSSELNVNALLLGDSALYLCASSSRDRYEQYFGPGTRLTVT.

The chain joins TRBV7-8 to TRBJ2-7, with 8 nucleotides matching TRBD1. Germline CDR1 is SGHVS and CDR2 is FQNEAQ. V was pared by 1 base and J by 0 bases, with 8 bases of the junction left unmatched. The CDR3 contains 17 residues. The CDR3 nucleotides are TGTGCCAGCAGCTTAGAAACCGGGACAGGAACCTCCTACGAGCAGTACTTC. Translating gives CASSLETGTGTSYEQYF. The full variable domain, with the rest looked up from reference TRBV7-8 and TRBJ2-7, is GAGVSQSPRYKVAKRGQDVALRCDPISGHVSLFWYQQALGQGPEFLTYFQNEAQLDKSGLPSDRFFAERPEGSVSTLKIQRTQQEDSAVYLCASSLETGTGTSYEQYFGPGTRLTVT.

This clone has only one observation. V usage is TRBV6-6 and J usage is TRBJ2-3, with TRBD2 identical over 7 bases. This CDR3 spans 15 amino acids. The trim removed 4 bases at V and 2 bases at J, leaving 6 bases unmatched. From germline, CDR1 is MNHNY and CDR2 SVGAGI (reference sequence). The CDR3: CASSWQREVTDTQYF. As DNA, the CDR3 is TGTGCCAGCAGTTGGCAGCGGGAAGTCACAGATACGCAGTATTTT.

The chain links TRBV5-1 to TRBJ1-2, with 9 bases aligning to TRBD1. The CDR3 is made up of 15 amino acids. V shed 3 bases and J 7 bases; nucleotides not matched to a gene: 10. CDR1 is SGHRS and CDR2 is YFSETQ in the germline V gene. CDR3 protein: CASSSSGTGFSGYTF. The DNA for the CDR3 is TGCGCCAGCAGCTCGTCCGGGACAGGGTTTTCTGGCTACACCTTC.

J is TRBJ2-7 and V is TRBV27, with TRBD1 as a possible D gene (6 bases). This CDR3 is built from 14 residues. Germline V CDR1 and CDR2: MNHEY, SMNVEV (reference sequence). Trimming cost V 6 bases and J 3 bases, with 15 bases left between them. CDR3 nucleotide sequence: TGTGCCAGCAGCTCCCGGGACACCCTCTACGAGCAGTACTTC. Encoded protein: CASSSRDTLYEQYF.

This clone was seen once. The same CDR3 is also encoded by other DNA sequences in this sample. CDR3 sequence (DNA): TGTGCCTGGAGTGTGGGCAGCTACGAGCAGTACTTC. It is translated as CAWSVGSYEQYF. The chain is built from TRBV30 and TRBJ2-7, with no clear D. CDR1 is GTSNPN, CDR2 SVGIG, per germline (reference sequence). V was pared by 0 bases and J by 3 bases, with 6 bases between. CDR3 size: 12 residues.

The chain couples TRBV19 to TRBJ2-1, with 7 bases lining up with TRBD1. Germline CDR1 and CDR2: LNHDA and SQIVND (reference sequence). The CDR3 consists of 15 residues. Trimming at V came to 4 bases and at J to 4 bases, leaving 7 bases not matched to a gene. The CDR3 bases are TGTGCCAGTAGTACACCCGGGACAGATTACAATGAGCAGTTCTTC. Protein sequence: CASSTPGTDYNEQFF.

This rearrangement joins TRBV28 to TRBJ1-1, with TRBD1 matching over 10 bases. The CDR3 loop spans 18 amino acids. In germline, CDR1 is MDHEN, CDR2 SYDVKM. Germline trimming cut 5 bases from V and 5 bases from J; bases unmatched to any gene: 17. The DNA for the CDR3 is TGTGCCAGCAGTCGACTTGGGACAGGGGTCATAACCAGGACTGAAGCTTTCTTT. It encodes CASSRLGTGVITRTEAFF.

This clone was counted a single time. V usage is TRBV27 and J usage is TRBJ2-7, with D tentatively TRBD1 (6 bases). The CDR3 has 12 residues. V dropped 6 bases and J dropped 4 bases, with 10 bases sitting between them. Per germline, CDR1 MNHEY and CDR2 SMNVEV (reference sequence). The CDR3 protein is CASRTQGYEQYF. CDR3 nucleotides: TGTGCCAGCAGAACGCAGGGGTACGAGCAGTACTTC.

This clone was seen just once. A read error may account for a junction end that differs from germline. This sequence joins TRBV6-1 and TRBJ2-7, with TRBD2 matching 10 bases. Germline V lookup: CDR1 MNHNS, CDR2 SASEGT. The CDR3 totals 13 residues. The CDR3 protein is CASSDASGSQLGF. The CDR3 region has the DNA TGTGCCAGCAGTGATGCTAGCGGGAGCCAGCTAGGCTTC.

V usage is TRBV6-1 and J usage is TRBJ2-3; perhaps TRBD1 as D (6 bases). The CDR3 has 15 residues. CDR1 is MNHNS and CDR2 is SASEGT in the germline V gene. V lost 5 bases to trimming and J lost 0 bases, with 12 bases between them. Here the CDR3 DNA reads TGTGCCAGCAGTACCAGGGGTTATAGCACAGATACGCAGTATTTT. Translation: CASSTRGYSTDTQYF.

The chain links TRBV6-5 to TRBJ2-5, with 9 nucleotides matching TRBD2. The CDR3 spans 14 residues. V lost 6 bases and J lost 5; bases outside the gene matches: 7. From germline, CDR1 is MNHEY and CDR2 SVGAGI. The CDR3 DNA reads as TGTGCCAGCAGGGATAGCGGGAGCGGGGAGACCCAGTACTTC. It is translated as CASRDSGSGETQYF.

This clone was observed a few times. The chain uses TRBV7-9 and TRBJ1-1, with D uncertain. V lost 5 bases, J lost 0 bases, and 13 bases lay in between. The CDR3 totals 15 residues. Germline V gives CDR1 SEHNR, CDR2 FQNEAQ (reference sequence). CDR3 protein: CASSPGISMNTEAFF. In nucleotides, the CDR3 is TGTGCCAGCAGCCCCGGGATTTCAATGAACACTGAAGCTTTCTTT.

This chain links TRBV7-9 with TRBJ2-1, with TRBD2 matching over 9 bases. This CDR3 spans 18 amino acids. Germline V CDR1 and CDR2: SEHNR, FQNEAQ (reference sequence). Trimming took 7 bases from V and 8 from J; bases not matched to a gene: 21. CDR3 in amino acids: CASTHPYGGREFGDEQFF. The CDR3 nucleotides read TGTGCCAGCACCCATCCTTACGGCGGGAGGGAATTCGGGGATGAGCAGTTCTTC.

The rearrangement joins TRBV10-3 to TRBJ1-2, with D tentatively TRBD1 (6 bases). Germline lookup yields CDR1 ENHRY and CDR2 SYGVKD. There are 15 residues in the CDR3. Trimming took off 2 bases at V and 6 bases at J, with 16 bases between the two ends. CDR3 in DNA: TGTGCCATCAGTGAGATGGGGGGGCTGGAACATGGCTACACCTTC. Its translation: CAISEMGGLEHGYTF.

V and J are TRBV28 and TRBJ2-1; 9 positions match TRBD1. The CDR3 has 16 amino acids. Losses at the gene ends were 2 bases for V and 6 bases for J; bases not matched to a gene: 8. Germline CDR1 reads MDHEN; CDR2 reads SYDVKM. The CDR3 sequence: CASSLTPGQGGNEQFF. CDR3 DNA: TGTGCCAGCAGTTTAACGCCGGGACAGGGAGGCAATGAGCAGTTCTTC.

The chain links TRBV4-3 to TRBJ2-1, with D perhaps matching TRBD2 (6 bases). CDR3 size: 14 residues. Germline V lookup: CDR1 LGHNA, CDR2 YSLEER. The germline V and J ends were trimmed by 0 bases and 10 bases, with 13 bases remaining between them. The CDR3, as DNA: TGCGCCAGCAGCCAAGATCTACGGACTACAGAGCAGTTCTTC. Protein sequence: CASSQDLRTTEQFF.

The J gene is TRBJ2-1, the V gene TRBV9, with 11 bases identical to TRBD2. Trimming removed 4 bases from V and 9 bases from J; junction bases left unmatched: 9. Germline V gene data show CDR1 as SGDLS and CDR2 as YYNGEE. The CDR3 sequence is 15 residues long. CDR3 DNA sequence: TGTGCCAGCAGCCTAGGAGGGACTAGCGGAGTTGAGCAGTTCTTC. Its protein is CASSLGGTSGVEQFF.

The V call is TRBV27, the J call TRBJ1-1; D might be TRBD1 (5 bases). Germline lookup yields CDR1 MNHEY and CDR2 SMNVEV (reference sequence). The ends were cut back, 4 bases at V and 7 bases at J, with 16 bases in the middle. This CDR3 is built from 14 residues. Written as DNA, the CDR3 is TGTGCCAGCAGTTGGGGGGGATGGCTGAATGAAGCTTTCTTT. Amino acid sequence: CASSWGGWLNEAFF.

The chain carries TRBV28 and TRBJ2-7, with 14 positions matching TRBD2. The J segment lost 0 bases and the V segment lost 4 bases, leaving 11 bases of the junction unmatched. The germline gives CDR1 MDHEN, CDR2 SYDVKM. The CDR3 is 19 amino acids. The CDR3 loop is CASSSPGLAGVTSSYEQYF. Here the CDR3 DNA reads TGTGCCAGCAGTTCCCCGGGACTAGCGGGAGTTACATCCTCCTACGAGCAGTACTTC.

This chain uses TRBV27 with TRBJ2-7; TRBD2 matches at 10 bases. Unmatched junction bases numbered 9, after V lost 5 bases and J lost 5 bases. Germline values: CDR1 MNHEY, CDR2 SMNVEV (reference sequence). This CDR3 comprises 15 residues. CDR3 region: CASSPYPSGSDEQYF. Written as DNA, the CDR3 is TGTGCCAGCAGTCCATACCCTAGCGGGAGCGACGAGCAGTACTTC.

CDR3 residues: CASSDRDTAYGYTF. The CDR3 DNA reads as TGTGCCAGCAGTGATAGAGACACTGCCTATGGCTACACCTTC. This chain uses TRBV25-1 with TRBJ1-2; D remains ambiguous. CDR3 length: 14 residues. CDR1 is MGHDK, CDR2 SYGVNS, per germline. V lost 3 bases to trimming and J lost 4 bases, with 12 bases between them.

The chain joins TRBV11-2 to TRBJ2-5, with D maybe TRBD1 (7 bases). V was clipped by 5 bases and J by 5 bases, with 15 bases between them. Looked up from germline, CDR1 is SGHAT and CDR2 is FQNNGV. This CDR3 spans 14 amino acids. Here the CDR3 reads CASSTWTGGETQYF. CDR3 sequence (DNA): TGTGCCAGCAGCACATGGACAGGAGGGGAGACCCAGTACTTC.

The rearrangement uses TRBV11-2 and TRBJ2-1, with 8 bases fitting TRBD1. The CDR3 totals 17 residues. The V gene's germline CDR1 is SGHAT and CDR2 FQNNGV. J was trimmed by 6 bases and V by 5 bases; bases with no gene match: 15. In DNA, the CDR3 is TGTGCCAGCAGCCAACACTCGGGACAGGCTGTAATCAATGAGCAGTTCTTC. Translation: CASSQHSGQAVINEQFF.